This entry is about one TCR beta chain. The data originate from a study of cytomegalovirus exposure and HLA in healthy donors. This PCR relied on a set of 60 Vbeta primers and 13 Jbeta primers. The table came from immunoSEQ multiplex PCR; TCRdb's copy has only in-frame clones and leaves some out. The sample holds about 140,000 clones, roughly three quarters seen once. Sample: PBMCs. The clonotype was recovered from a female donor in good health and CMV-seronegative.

The CDR3 sequence: CASSHPGTGSTEAFF. CDR3 DNA sequence: TGCGCCAGCAGCCACCCAGGGACAGGGAGCACTGAAGCTTTCTTT. The chain joins TRBV4-1 to TRBJ1-1, with 9 bases identical to TRBD1. V shed 3 bases, J shed 4 bases, and the junction held 6 bases outside the gene matches. The CDR3 sequence is 15 residues long. Germline CDR1 reads MGHRA; CDR2 reads YSYEKL.